This T cell receptor beta chain is drawn from a study of response to subunit inactivated influenza vaccine. CDR3 length: 16 amino acids. CDR1 is SGHNT and CDR2 is YYREEE in the germline V gene (reference sequence). Trimming took 0 bases from V and 2 from J; bases not matched to a gene: 4. Notes on the study in general: Few new T cells, the authors suggested, are recruited by each seasonal influenza vaccination.

TCRdb fed the RT-PCR reads into MiXCR, producing one record per CDR3 protein. Among a few hundred thousand distinct CDR3 sequences listed, 13% to 15% were seen once. Details on this clonotype: Its specificity is unknown.

This specimen consisted of PBMCs from blood, obtained approximately 13 days after vaccination. The receptor's source is a man in his fifties who received an inactivated influenza vaccine. This chain joins TRBV5-4 and TRBJ2-5; 10 nucleotides agree with TRBD1. The chain's CDR3 is CASSLGPGQGQETQYF. In DNA, the CDR3 is TGTGCCAGCAGCTTGGGGCCGGGACAGGGGCAAGAGACCCAGTACTTC.